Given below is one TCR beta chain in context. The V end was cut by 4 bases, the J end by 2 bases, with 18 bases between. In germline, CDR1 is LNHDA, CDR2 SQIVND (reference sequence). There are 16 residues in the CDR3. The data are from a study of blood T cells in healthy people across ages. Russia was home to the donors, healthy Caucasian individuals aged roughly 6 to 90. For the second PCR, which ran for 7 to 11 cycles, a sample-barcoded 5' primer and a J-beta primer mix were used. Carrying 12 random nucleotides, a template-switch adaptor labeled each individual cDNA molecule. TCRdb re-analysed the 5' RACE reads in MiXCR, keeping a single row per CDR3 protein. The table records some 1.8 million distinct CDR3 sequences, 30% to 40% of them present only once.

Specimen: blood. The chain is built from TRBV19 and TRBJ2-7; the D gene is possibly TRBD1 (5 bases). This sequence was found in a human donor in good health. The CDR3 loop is CASSTRATVGAYEQYF. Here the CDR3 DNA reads TGTGCCAGTAGTACCAGGGCGACAGTCGGAGCCTACGAGCAGTACTTC.